This TCR beta chain is from a study of T cell responses to AZD1222 COVID-19 vaccine. Worth noting for this clone: Its target is unknown.

The repertoire was sequenced with immunoSEQ multiplex PCR; TCRdb's copy has only in-frame clones and lacks some. The sample lists more than 150,000 clones; about 87% were seen once. The CDR3 length is 15 residues. Trimming took off 0 bases at V and 3 bases at J, with 14 bases between the two ends. Germline V gene sequence: CDR1 SQVTM, CDR2 ANQGSEA. General study findings and limits: Donors were mostly white British, more females; clonal diversity possibly underestimated. At baseline, seropositivity was found in only six or seven AZD1222 recipients. Two AZD1222 doses significantly raised spike-specific TCR breadth and depth over controls. Close to half of spike-specific TCRs reportedly recognize unmutated variant regions.

The TCR was taken from an adult in good health. The rearrangement uses TRBV29-1 and TRBJ1-1, with D hard to call. The sequencing used peripheral blood, collected on day 0 of AZD1222 vaccination. The CDR3: CSVEDLGIGDTEAFF. The CDR3 nucleotides read TGCAGCGTTGAAGATCTGGGAATTGGGGACACTGAAGCTTTCTTT.